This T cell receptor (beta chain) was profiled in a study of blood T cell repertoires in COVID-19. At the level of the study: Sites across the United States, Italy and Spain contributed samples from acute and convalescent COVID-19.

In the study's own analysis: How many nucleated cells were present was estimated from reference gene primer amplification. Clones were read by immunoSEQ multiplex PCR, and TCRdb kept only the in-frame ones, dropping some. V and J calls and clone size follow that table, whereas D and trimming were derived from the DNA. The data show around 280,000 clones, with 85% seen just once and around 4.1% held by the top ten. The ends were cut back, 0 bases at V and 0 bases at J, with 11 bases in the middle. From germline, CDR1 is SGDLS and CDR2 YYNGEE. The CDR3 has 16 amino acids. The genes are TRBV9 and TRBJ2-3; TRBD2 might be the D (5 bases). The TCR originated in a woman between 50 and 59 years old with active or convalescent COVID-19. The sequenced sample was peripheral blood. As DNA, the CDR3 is TGTGCCAGCAGCGTAGGATCCCGCGGGAGCACAGATACGCAGTATTTT. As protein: CASSVGSRGSTDTQYF.